Listed here are 26 T cell receptor beta chains from one sample, sequenced in a study of CD8+ T cells in alopecia areata. As to treatment: oral pan-JAK inhibitor, 5-10 mg twice daily. Sequencing used cDNA as its template, made by extracting RNA and reverse transcribing it. Only in-frame clones appear in the TCRdb table, and some are missing; sequencing was by immunoSEQ multiplex PCR. This sample yields about 110,000 clones, of which roughly 50% are seen a single time; approximately 12% belongs to the top ten. Here the sequenced sample was CD8+ T cells sorted from blood, taken at week 24, from a patient treated with tofacitinib. Source of these receptors: a human donor with alopecia areata.

In this sample, this clone turned up a few times. The chain carries TRBV25-1 and TRBJ1-3; tentatively, D is TRBD1 (5 bases). From germline, CDR1 is MGHDK and CDR2 SYGVNS. The CDR3 is 14 residues long. The V gene lost 3 bases and the J gene lost 2 bases, with 8 bases spanning the gap. CDR3 sequence (DNA): TGTGCCAGCAGTGATTGGGGGACTGGAAACACCATATATTTT. Translated: CASSDWGTGNTIYF. Complete variable domain (other parts from reference TRBV25-1 and TRBJ1-3): EADIYQTPRYLVIGTGKKITLECSQTMGHDKMYWYQQDPGMELHLIHYSYGVNSTEKGDLSSESTVSRIRTEHFPLTLESARPSHTSQYLCASSDWGTGNTIYFGEGSWLTVV.

V gene TRBV25-1 combines with J gene TRBJ1-5, with D perhaps matching TRBD1 (5 bases). CDR1 and CDR2 (germline): MGHDK, SYGVNS. V lost 10 bases and J 3 bases, leaving 13 bases between the germline ends. The CDR3 runs 13 residues. The CDR3 reads CATSEGTNQPQHF. In nucleotides, the CDR3 is TGTGCCACCTCCGAGGGGACCAATCAGCCCCAGCATTTT.

This chain connects TRBV2 to TRBJ2-7; the D is unclear. V lost 1 base to trimming and J lost 0 bases, with 7 bases between them. This CDR3 spans 14 amino acids. Germline assignment: CDR1 SNHLY and CDR2 FYNNEI. CDR3 DNA: TGTGCCAGCAGTGAAGATGTTGTCTCCTACGAGCAGTACTTC. This codes for CASSEDVVSYEQYF.

V is TRBV2 and J is TRBJ2-3; 8 bases fit TRBD2. After removal of 4 bases from V and 0 bases from J, the junction contained 3 bases not matched to a gene. Germline V gene sequence: CDR1 SNHLY, CDR2 FYNNEI. CDR3 length equals 15 residues. The CDR3 region has the DNA TGTGCCAGCAGTGCACTAGCGGCTAGCACAGATACGCAGTATTTT. Translating gives CASSALAASTDTQYF.

This chain uses TRBV29-1 with TRBJ1-2, with 9 bases fitting TRBD1. Germline CDR1 and CDR2: SQVTM and ANQGSEA. CDR3 length equals 11 residues. This CDR3 reads CSATGGDGYTF. The CDR3 DNA sequence: TGCAGTGCTACAGGGGGCGATGGCTACACCTTC. Full variable domain (missing parts from reference TRBV29-1 and TRBJ1-2): SAVISQKPSRDICQRGTSLTIQCQVDSQVTMMFWYRQQPGQSLTLIATANQGSEATYESGFVIDKFPISRPNLTFSTLTVSNMSPEDSSIYLCSATGGDGYTFGSGTRLTVV.

This clone was counted once. The rearrangement joins TRBV29-1 to TRBJ1-2; unclear D gene. The CDR3 contains 12 residues. Germline V CDR1 and CDR2: SQVTM, ANQGSEA. Trimming took 5 bases from V and 3 from J, leaving 10 bases between them. For the CDR3, the DNA is TGCAGCGTTAGGGCCCATGACTATGGCTACACCTTC. Protein sequence: CSVRAHDYGYTF.

The chain carries TRBV2 and TRBJ1-2; no clear D gene. The ends were cut back, 3 bases at V and 7 bases at J, with 24 bases in the middle. The germline V gene encodes CDR1 SNHLY and CDR2 FYNNEI. The CDR3 runs to 17 residues. The DNA of the CDR3 is TGTGCCAGCAGTGAGTTGTTGGGATTCGGGAGAATTCTTGGCTACACCTTC. Residues: CASSELLGFGRILGYTF.

J is TRBJ1-5 and V is TRBV30; possibly TRBD1 for D (5 bases). The CDR3 is 13 residues long. Germline V CDR1 and CDR2: GTSNPN, SVGIG (reference sequence). V gave up 5 bases and J gave up 2 bases, with 10 bases separating them. CDR3 protein: CAWLGAGNQPQHF. The CDR3 bases are TGTGCCTGGCTAGGGGCAGGCAATCAGCCCCAGCATTTT.

As for this clone: One end of the junction is discordant with germline, which a read error may explain. The sample carries other DNA sequences with the same CDR3. This rearrangement joins TRBV5-4 to TRBJ1-2, with a possible D match to TRBD1 (5 bases). CDR3 length: 16 residues. The germline gives CDR1 SGHNT, CDR2 YYREEE (reference sequence). The CDR3 spells CASSLSSFEGTRGYTF. Written as DNA, the CDR3 is TGCGCCAGCAGCTTGTCCTCTTTTGAGGGGACGAGGGGCTACACCTTC.

This rearrangement joins TRBV9 to TRBJ1-2, with 8 bases that match TRBD1. The CDR3 has 13 amino acids. V lost 0 bases and J lost 7; bases outside the gene matches: 2. The germline CDR1 and CDR2 sequences are SGDLS and YYNGEE. The CDR3 nucleotides read TGTGCCAGCAGCGTAGGGACAGGGACTGGCTACACCTTC. It is translated as CASSVGTGTGYTF.

The chain couples TRBV7-9 to TRBJ1-2; perhaps TRBD1 as D (5 bases). Germline lookup yields CDR1 SEHNR and CDR2 FQNEAQ (reference sequence). The CDR3 loop spans 12 amino acids. V lost 8 bases and J 4 bases, leaving 11 bases between the germline ends. As DNA, the CDR3 is TGTGCCAGCGAGGGGAATACCTATGGCTACACCTTC. It specifies CASEGNTYGYTF.

The chain has TRBV29-1 and TRBJ1-2, with 7 positions matching TRBD1. CDR3 length: 15 residues. Germline-derived CDR1 and CDR2 are SQVTM and ANQGSEA. V was pared by 3 bases and J by 4 bases, with 11 bases of the junction left unmatched. The CDR3 DNA is TGCAGCGTTGACCTTGGACAGGTTGATAGCTATGGCTACACCTTC. It is translated as CSVDLGQVDSYGYTF.

This sequence joins TRBV5-6 and TRBJ2-1, with D unresolved. CDR1 is SGHDT, CDR2 YYEEEE, per germline. The CDR3 covers 13 residues. The germline V and J ends were trimmed by 4 bases and 10 bases, with 15 bases remaining between them. Written as DNA, the CDR3 is TGTGCCAGCAGCCCAGGTGGTCCAAGCGAGCAGTTCTTC. Its translation is CASSPGGPSEQFF.

This chain joins TRBV9 and TRBJ1-2; 8 nucleotides agree with TRBD1. This CDR3 spans 13 amino acids. Germline trimming cut 3 bases from V and 4 bases from J; bases unmatched to any gene: 2. CDR1 SGDLS and CDR2 YYNGEE come from the germline V gene. In DNA, the CDR3 is TGTGCCAGCAGCGGGACAGGGAGCTATGGCTACACCTTC. This gives the protein CASSGTGSYGYTF.

CDR3 amino acids: CASSPLGNEQYF. The CDR3 coding sequence is TGTGCCAGCAGTCCCCTCGGGAACGAGCAGTACTTC. The V and J genes are TRBV27 and TRBJ2-7, with a possible D match to TRBD2 (5 bases). This CDR3 has 12 amino acids. CDR1 is MNHEY and CDR2 is SMNVEV in the germline V gene (reference sequence). V was clipped by 5 bases and J by 5 bases, with 10 bases between them.

The rearrangement joins TRBV7-9 to TRBJ2-1; maybe TRBD1 (5 bases). The CDR3 has 14 amino acids. Germline V CDR1 and CDR2: SEHNR, FQNEAQ (reference sequence). Between the trimmed V and J ends, which lost 5 bases and 9 bases, there was a span of 17 bases. CDR3 sequence (DNA): TGTGCCAGCAGCCCCCCTCAGGGTCGGGCTGAGCAGTTCTTC. Amino acid sequence: CASSPPQGRAEQFF. The full variable domain, completed using reference TRBV7-9 and TRBJ2-1, is DTGVSQNPRHKITKRGQNVTFRCDPISEHNRLYWYRQTLGQGPEFLTYFQNEAQLEKSRLLSDRFSAERPKGSFSTLEIQRTEQGDSAMYLCASSPPQGRAEQFFGPGTRLTVL.

This clone was picked up a small number of times. The chain uses TRBV27 and TRBJ2-1, with 7 bases matching TRBD1. CDR1 is MNHEY and CDR2 is SMNVEV in the germline V gene (reference sequence). The CDR3 runs 15 residues. Trimming took 2 bases from V and 0 from J; bases not matched to a gene: 1. CDR3 coding DNA: TGTGCCAGCAGTTTAAGGGACAGCTCCTACAATGAGCAGTTCTTC. This translates into CASSLRDSSYNEQFF.

This clone was picked up a small number of times. This chain joins TRBV4-3 and TRBJ2-2; the D is unclear. CDR1 is LGHNA and CDR2 is YSLEER in the germline V gene. V lost 2 bases to trimming and J lost 3 bases, with 7 bases between them. This CDR3 is built from 14 residues. CDR3 coding DNA: TGCGCCAGCAGCCAACATCTAGACACCGGGGAGCTGTTTTTT. Amino acids: CASSQHLDTGELFF.

In this sample, this clone turned up a few times. The chain has TRBV6-5 and TRBJ2-7; D may be TRBD1 or TRBD2 (5 bases each). The CDR3 length is 16 residues. V shed 2 bases and J shed 2 bases, with 16 bases lying between them. The germline V gene encodes CDR1 MNHEY and CDR2 SVGAGI. The CDR3 reads CASSYPKGEGPYEQYF. The CDR3 bases are TGTGCCAGCAGTTACCCGAAGGGAGAGGGGCCCTACGAGCAGTACTTC.

The genes are TRBV10-3 and TRBJ2-1; D is possibly TRBD2 (5 bases). Germline V CDR1 and CDR2: ENHRY, SYGVKD. This CDR3 is 12 amino acids long. Trimming pared 7 bases from V and 9 bases from J, leaving 13 bases between. The CDR3 here is CAITDPGSEQFF. CDR3 coding DNA: TGTGCCATCACAGACCCTGGGAGTGAGCAGTTCTTC.

This clone was counted only a few times. The chain employs TRBV29-1 and TRBJ2-7; the D call may be TRBD1 or TRBD2 (5 bases each). Between the trimmed V and J ends, which lost 2 bases and 0 bases, there was a span of 8 bases. The germline CDR1 and CDR2 sequences are SQVTM and ANQGSEA. This CDR3 is 13 amino acids long. CDR3 region: CSVEYGTSYEQYF. The CDR3, as DNA: TGCAGCGTTGAATACGGGACCTCCTACGAGCAGTACTTC.

The chain is built from TRBV27 and TRBJ1-1; the D is unclear. The V gene's germline CDR1 is MNHEY and CDR2 SMNVEV (reference sequence). The CDR3 is 12 residues long. Trimming took 5 bases from V and 7 from J, leaving 11 bases between them. The DNA of the CDR3 is TGTGCCAGCAGTCCCGGGCGGGGTGAAGCTTTCTTT. It is translated as CASSPGRGEAFF.

The chain recombines TRBV10-3 with TRBJ2-7; 7 nucleotides match TRBD1. CDR1 and CDR2 (germline): ENHRY, SYGVKD. The CDR3 loop spans 13 amino acids. The trim removed 6 bases at V and 4 bases at J, leaving 6 bases unmatched. For the CDR3, the DNA is TGTGCCATCAGGGGGACAGACGAGTACGAGCAGTACTTC. This encodes CAIRGTDEYEQYF.

V usage is TRBV4-1 and J usage is TRBJ1-1; 7 nucleotides align to TRBD1. With 5 bases clipped from V and 0 bases from J, the junction kept 6 bases outside the gene matches. The CDR3 spans 15 residues. Per the germline V gene, CDR1 is MGHRA and CDR2 is YSYEKL. The CDR3 bases are TGCGCCAGCAGCTCGCGGACAGGTTTGAACACTGAAGCTTTCTTT. This sequence encodes CASSSRTGLNTEAFF.

The chain employs TRBV7-9 and TRBJ1-2; 9 nucleotides agree with TRBD1. This CDR3 region has 15 residues. CDR1 and CDR2 (germline): SEHNR, FQNEAQ (reference sequence). The junction had 10 bases not matched to a gene; V was cut back by 4 bases and J by 7 bases. CDR3 in amino acids: CASSSYRQGVLGYTF. The CDR3 DNA follows: TGTGCCAGCAGCTCTTACAGACAGGGGGTCCTTGGCTACACCTTC.

There are a few counts of this clone. The V and J genes are TRBV7-9 and TRBJ2-7; D is ambiguous. This CDR3 is 12 amino acids long. The V end was cut by 8 bases, the J end by 3 bases, with 11 bases between. Germline CDR1 and CDR2: SEHNR and FQNEAQ (reference sequence). The CDR3, as DNA: TGTGCCAGCGTGAGTAGTGACTACGAGCAGTACTTC. Its protein is CASVSSDYEQYF.